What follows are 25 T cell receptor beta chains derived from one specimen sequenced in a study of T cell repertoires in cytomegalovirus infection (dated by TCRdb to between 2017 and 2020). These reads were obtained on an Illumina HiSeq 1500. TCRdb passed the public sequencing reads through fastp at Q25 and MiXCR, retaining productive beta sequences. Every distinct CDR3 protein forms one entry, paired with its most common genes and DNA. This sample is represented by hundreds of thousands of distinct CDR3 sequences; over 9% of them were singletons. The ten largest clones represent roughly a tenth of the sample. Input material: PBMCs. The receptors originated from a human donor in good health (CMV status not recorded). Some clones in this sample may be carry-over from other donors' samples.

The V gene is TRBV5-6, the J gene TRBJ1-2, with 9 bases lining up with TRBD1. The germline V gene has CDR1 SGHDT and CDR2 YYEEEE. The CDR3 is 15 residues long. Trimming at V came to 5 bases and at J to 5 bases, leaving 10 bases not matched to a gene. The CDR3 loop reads CASRPGTGRKYGYTF. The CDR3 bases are TGTGCCAGCAGACCCGGGACAGGGAGGAAGTATGGCTACACCTTC. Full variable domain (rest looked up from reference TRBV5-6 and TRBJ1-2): DAGVTQSPTHLIKTRGQQVTLRCSPKSGHDTVSWYQQALGQGPQFIFQYYEEEERQRGNFPDRFSGHQFPNYSSELNVNALLLGDSALYLCASRPGTGRKYGYTFGSGTRLTVV.

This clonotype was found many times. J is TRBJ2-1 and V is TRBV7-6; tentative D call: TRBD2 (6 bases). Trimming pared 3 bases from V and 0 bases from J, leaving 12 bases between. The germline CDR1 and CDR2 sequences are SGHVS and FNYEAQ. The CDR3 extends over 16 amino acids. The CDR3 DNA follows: TGTGCCAGCAGCTTTTCTCGCGGGACCTCCTACAATGAGCAGTTCTTC. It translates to CASSFSRGTSYNEQFF. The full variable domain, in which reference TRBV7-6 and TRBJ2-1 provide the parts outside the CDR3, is GAGVSQSPRYKVTKRGQDVALRCDPISGHVSLYWYRQALGQGPEFLTYFNYEAQQDKSGLPNDRFSAERPEGSISTLTIQRTEQRDSAMYRCASSFSRGTSYNEQFFGPGTRLTVL.

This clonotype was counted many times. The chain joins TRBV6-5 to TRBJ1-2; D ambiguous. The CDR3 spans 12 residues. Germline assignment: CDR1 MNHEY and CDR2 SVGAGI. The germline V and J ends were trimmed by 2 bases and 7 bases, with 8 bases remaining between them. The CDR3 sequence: CASSYSPGGYTF. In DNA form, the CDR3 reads TGTGCCAGCAGTTACAGCCCCGGTGGCTACACCTTC.

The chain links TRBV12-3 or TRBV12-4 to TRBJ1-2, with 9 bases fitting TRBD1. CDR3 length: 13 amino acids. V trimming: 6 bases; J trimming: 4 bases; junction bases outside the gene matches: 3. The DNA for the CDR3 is TGTGCCAGCAGGGGACAGGGTGGCTATGGCTACACCTTC. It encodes CASRGQGGYGYTF.

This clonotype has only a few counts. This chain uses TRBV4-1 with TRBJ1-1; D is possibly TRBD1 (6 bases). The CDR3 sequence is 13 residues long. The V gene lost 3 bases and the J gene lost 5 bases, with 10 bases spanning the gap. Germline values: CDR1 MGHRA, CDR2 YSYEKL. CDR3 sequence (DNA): TGCGCCAGCAGCCAGTCCGGGACAACTGAAGCTTTCTTT. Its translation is CASSQSGTTEAFF.

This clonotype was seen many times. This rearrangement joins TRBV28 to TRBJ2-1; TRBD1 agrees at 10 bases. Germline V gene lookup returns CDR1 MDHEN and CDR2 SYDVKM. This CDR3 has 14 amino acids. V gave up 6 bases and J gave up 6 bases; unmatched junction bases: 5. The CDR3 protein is CASRGTGAGNEQFF. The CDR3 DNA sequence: TGTGCCAGCAGGGGGACAGGGGCCGGCAATGAGCAGTTCTTC.

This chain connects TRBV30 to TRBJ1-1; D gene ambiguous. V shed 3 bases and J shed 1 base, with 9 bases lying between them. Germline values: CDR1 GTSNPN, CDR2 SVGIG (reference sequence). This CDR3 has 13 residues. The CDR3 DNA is TGTGCCTGGAGAGGGCAGACGAACACTGAAGCTTTCTTT. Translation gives CAWRGQTNTEAFF. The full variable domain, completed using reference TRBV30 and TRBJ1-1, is SQTIHQWPATLVQPVGSPLSLECTVEGTSNPNLYWYRQAAGRGLQLLFYSVGIGQISSEVPQNLSASRPQDRQFILSSKKLLLSDSGFYLCAWRGQTNTEAFFGQGTRLTVV.

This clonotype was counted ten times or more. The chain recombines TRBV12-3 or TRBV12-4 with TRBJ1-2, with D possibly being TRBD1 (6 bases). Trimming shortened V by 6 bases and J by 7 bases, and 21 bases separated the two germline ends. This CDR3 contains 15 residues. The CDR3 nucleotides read TGTGCCAGCAGCTTCGGTCTGCGGGGGGCAGGTGGCTACACCTTC. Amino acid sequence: CASSFGLRGAGGYTF.

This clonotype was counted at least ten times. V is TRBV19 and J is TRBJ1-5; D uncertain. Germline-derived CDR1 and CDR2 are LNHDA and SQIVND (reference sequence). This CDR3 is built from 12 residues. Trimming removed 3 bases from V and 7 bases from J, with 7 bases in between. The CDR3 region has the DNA TGTGCCAGTAGTATGCTGGGGCAGCCCCAGCATTTT. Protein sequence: CASSMLGQPQHF.

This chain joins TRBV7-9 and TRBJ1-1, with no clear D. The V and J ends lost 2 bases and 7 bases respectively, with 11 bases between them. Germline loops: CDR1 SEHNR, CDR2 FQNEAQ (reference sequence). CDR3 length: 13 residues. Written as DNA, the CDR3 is TGTGCCAGCAGCTTAAGGACTTATAATGAAGCTTTCTTT. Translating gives CASSLRTYNEAFF.

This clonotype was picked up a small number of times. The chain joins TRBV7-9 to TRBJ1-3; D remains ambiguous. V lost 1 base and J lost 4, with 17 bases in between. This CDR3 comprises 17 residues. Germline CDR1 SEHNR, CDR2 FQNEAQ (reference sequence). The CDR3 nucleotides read TGTGCCAGCAGCTTAGGGAGGACGCGCCTGGTCGGAAACACCATATATTTT. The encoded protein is CASSLGRTRLVGNTIYF.

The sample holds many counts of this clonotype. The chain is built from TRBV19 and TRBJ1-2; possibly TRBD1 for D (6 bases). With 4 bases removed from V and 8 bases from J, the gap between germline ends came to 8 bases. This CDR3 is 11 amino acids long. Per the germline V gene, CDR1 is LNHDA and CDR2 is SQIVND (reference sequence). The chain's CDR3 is CASSRTDGYTF. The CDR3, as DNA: TGTGCCAGTAGTAGGACAGACGGCTACACCTTC.

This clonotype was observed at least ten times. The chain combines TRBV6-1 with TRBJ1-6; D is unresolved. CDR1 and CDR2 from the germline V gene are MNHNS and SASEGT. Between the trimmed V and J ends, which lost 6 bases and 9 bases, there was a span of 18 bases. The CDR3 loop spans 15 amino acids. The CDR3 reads CASRRPGSVGSPLHF. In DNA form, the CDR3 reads TGTGCCAGCAGACGTCCGGGATCTGTGGGTTCACCCCTCCACTTT.

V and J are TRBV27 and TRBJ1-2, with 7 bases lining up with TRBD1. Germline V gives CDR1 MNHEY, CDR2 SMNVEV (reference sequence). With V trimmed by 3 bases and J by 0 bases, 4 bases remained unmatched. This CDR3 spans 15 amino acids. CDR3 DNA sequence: TGTGCCAGCAGTTTCAGGGGGTTATCTAACTATGGCTACACCTTC. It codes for CASSFRGLSNYGYTF.

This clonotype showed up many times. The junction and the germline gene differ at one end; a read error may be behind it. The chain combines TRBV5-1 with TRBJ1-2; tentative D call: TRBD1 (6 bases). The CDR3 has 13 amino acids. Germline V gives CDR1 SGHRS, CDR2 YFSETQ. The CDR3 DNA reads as TGTGCCAGCAGCTTGGGGACAAACTATGGCTACACCTTC. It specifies CASSLGTNYGYTF.

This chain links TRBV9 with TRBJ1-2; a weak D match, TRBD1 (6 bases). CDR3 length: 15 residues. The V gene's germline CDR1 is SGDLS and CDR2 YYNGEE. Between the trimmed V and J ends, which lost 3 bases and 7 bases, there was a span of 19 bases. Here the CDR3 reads CASSGQGWVRGGYTF. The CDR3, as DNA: TGTGCCAGCAGCGGTCAGGGGTGGGTAAGGGGTGGCTACACCTTC.

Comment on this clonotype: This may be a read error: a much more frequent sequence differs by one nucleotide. The CDR3 sequence is CASSYLSNQPPHF. Written as DNA, the CDR3 is TGTGCCAGCAGTTACTTGAGCAATCAGCCCCCGCATTTT. V gene TRBV6-2 or TRBV6-3 combines with J gene TRBJ1-5; no reliable D call. This CDR3 is built from 13 residues. Germline V gene sequence: CDR1 MNHEY, CDR2 SVGEGT.

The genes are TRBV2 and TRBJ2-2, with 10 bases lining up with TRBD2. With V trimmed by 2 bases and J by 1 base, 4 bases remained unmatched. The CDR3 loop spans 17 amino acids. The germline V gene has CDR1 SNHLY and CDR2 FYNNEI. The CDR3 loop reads CASSEWVAGGNTGELFF. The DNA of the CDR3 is TGTGCCAGCAGTGAATGGGTAGCGGGAGGGAACACCGGGGAGCTGTTTTTT.

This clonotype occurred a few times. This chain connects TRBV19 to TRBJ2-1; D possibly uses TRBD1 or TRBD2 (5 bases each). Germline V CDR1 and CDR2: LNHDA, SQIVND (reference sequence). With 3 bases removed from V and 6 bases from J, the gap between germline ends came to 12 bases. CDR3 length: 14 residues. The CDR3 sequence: CASSMGVDRNEQFF. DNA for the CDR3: TGTGCCAGTAGTATGGGGGTGGATCGCAATGAGCAGTTCTTC.

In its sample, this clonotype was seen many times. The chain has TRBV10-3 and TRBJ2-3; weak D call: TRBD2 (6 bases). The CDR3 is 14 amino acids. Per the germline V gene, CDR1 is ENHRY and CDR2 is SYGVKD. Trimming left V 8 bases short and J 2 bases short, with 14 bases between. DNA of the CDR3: TGTGCCATCGTAGCGGAACCAGTCACAGATACGCAGTATTTT. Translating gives CAIVAEPVTDTQYF.

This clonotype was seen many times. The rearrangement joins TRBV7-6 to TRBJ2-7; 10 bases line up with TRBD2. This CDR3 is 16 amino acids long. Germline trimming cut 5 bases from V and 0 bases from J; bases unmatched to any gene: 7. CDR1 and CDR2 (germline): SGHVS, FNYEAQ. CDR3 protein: CASSPGLAHFSYEQYF. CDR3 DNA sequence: TGTGCCAGCAGCCCGGGACTAGCGCATTTCTCCTACGAGCAGTACTTC.

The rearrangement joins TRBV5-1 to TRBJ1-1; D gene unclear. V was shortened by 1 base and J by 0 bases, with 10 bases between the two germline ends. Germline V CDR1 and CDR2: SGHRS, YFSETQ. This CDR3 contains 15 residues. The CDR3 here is CASSLREIMNTEAFF. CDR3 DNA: TGCGCCAGCAGCTTGCGGGAGATCATGAACACTGAAGCTTTCTTT.

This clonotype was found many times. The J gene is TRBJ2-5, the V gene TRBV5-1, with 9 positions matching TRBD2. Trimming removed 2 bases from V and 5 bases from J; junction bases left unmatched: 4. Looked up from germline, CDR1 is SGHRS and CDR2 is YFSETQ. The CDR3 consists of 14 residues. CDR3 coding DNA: TGCGCCAGCAGCTTTACTAGCGGGCTGGAGACCCAGTACTTC. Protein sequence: CASSFTSGLETQYF.

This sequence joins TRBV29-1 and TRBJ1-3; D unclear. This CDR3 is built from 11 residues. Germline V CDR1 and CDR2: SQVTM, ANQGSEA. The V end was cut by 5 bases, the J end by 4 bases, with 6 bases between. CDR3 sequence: CSVLGGNTIYF. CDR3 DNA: TGCAGCGTTCTTGGAGGAAACACCATATATTTT.

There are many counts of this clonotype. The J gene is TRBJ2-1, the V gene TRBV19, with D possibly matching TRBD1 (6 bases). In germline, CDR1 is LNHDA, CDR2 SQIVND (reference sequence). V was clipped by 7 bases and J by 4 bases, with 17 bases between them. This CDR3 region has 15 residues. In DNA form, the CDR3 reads TGTGCCAGTATTGATGGGACAAGTCTTTACAATGAGCAGTTCTTC. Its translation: CASIDGTSLYNEQFF.